Following are 28 T cell receptor beta chains from one sample sequenced in a study of T-cell reconstitution after alpha-beta-depleted transplantation in children. TCRbeta library preparation incorporated unique molecular identifiers. One entry per CDR3 protein, called by TCRdb with MiXCR from the PCR reads. The table includes around 580,000 distinct CDR3 sequences, 25% to 30% detected once. Here the sequenced sample was PBMCs, taken before TCRalphabeta/CD19-depleted stem cell transplant. The receptors were gathered from a boy under two years old with Wiskott-Aldrich syndrome, due to receive a stem cell transplant.

This clonotype was seen a handful of times. The chain uses TRBV6-5 and TRBJ2-7; D gene ambiguous. Germline-derived CDR1 and CDR2 are MNHEY and SVGAGI. This CDR3 region has 15 residues. V dropped 2 bases and J dropped 0 bases, with 11 bases sitting between them. CDR3 in amino acids: CASSYELTSSYEQYF. CDR3 DNA: TGTGCCAGCAGTTACGAACTAACAAGCTCCTACGAGCAGTACTTC.

This clonotype was counted at least ten times. This sequence joins TRBV5-1 and TRBJ2-7, with no clear D. The CDR3 has 12 amino acids. With 0 bases removed from V and 2 bases from J, the gap between germline ends came to 3 bases. Germline lookup yields CDR1 SGHRS and CDR2 YFSETQ. CDR3 amino acids: CASSLGTYEQYF. Here the CDR3 DNA reads TGCGCCAGCAGCTTGGGCACCTACGAGCAGTACTTC. The complete variable domain, with remaining parts taken from reference TRBV5-1 and TRBJ2-7, reads KAGVTQTPRYLIKTRGQQVTLSCSPISGHRSVSWYQQTPGQGLQFLFEYFSETQRNKGNFPGRFSGRQFSNSRSEMNVSTLELGDSALYLCASSLGTYEQYFGPGTRLTVT.

Turning to this clonotype: At one of its ends the junction is not consistent with the germline gene, which may arise from a read error. V is TRBV5-1 and J is TRBJ1-1, with no clear D. In germline, CDR1 is SGHRS, CDR2 YFSETQ. The CDR3 contains 14 residues. The CDR3 DNA is TGCGCCAGCAGCTTGGCGCCCCTGAAGACTGAAGCTTTCTTT. It codes for CASSLAPLKTEAFF.

This clonotype occurred a few times. CDR3 DNA: TGCGCCAGCAGCCTCGGATACGAACGTGGCACCGGGGAGCTGTTTTTT. Translation: CASSLGYERGTGELFF. V and J are TRBV5-1 and TRBJ2-2; D unresolved. Trimming stripped 4 bases from V and 4 bases from J, with 17 bases between. This CDR3 comprises 16 residues. Germline CDR1 reads SGHRS; CDR2 reads YFSETQ. The whole variable domain, filled in from reference TRBV5-1 and TRBJ2-2, reads KAGVTQTPRYLIKTRGQQVTLSCSPISGHRSVSWYQQTPGQGLQFLFEYFSETQRNKGNFPGRFSGRQFSNSRSEMNVSTLELGDSALYLCASSLGYERGTGELFFGEGSRLTVL.

The V and J genes are TRBV5-1 and TRBJ1-2, with 8 bases lining up with TRBD1. Losses at the gene ends were 4 bases for V and 8 bases for J; bases not matched to a gene: 7. The CDR3 has 13 residues. From germline, CDR1 is SGHRS and CDR2 YFSETQ. The chain's CDR3 is CASSPTGVKGYTF. As DNA, the CDR3 is TGCGCCAGCAGCCCGACAGGGGTTAAGGGCTACACCTTC.

The rearrangement uses TRBV7-2 and TRBJ2-7; D may be TRBD1 or TRBD2 (5 bases each). The germline CDR1 and CDR2 sequences are SGHTA and FQGNSA. The V end was cut by 1 base, the J end by 10 bases, with 11 bases between. This CDR3 region has 12 residues. CDR3 protein: CASSLVGEGQYF. CDR3 nucleotide sequence: TGTGCCAGCAGCTTAGTGGGGGAAGGCCAGTACTTC. Based on the CDR3 plus reference TRBV7-2 and TRBJ2-7, the full variable domain is GAGVSQSPSNKVTEKGKDVELRCDPISGHTALYWYRQSLGQGLEFLIYFQGNSAPDKSGLPSDRFSAERTGGSVSTLTIQRTQQEDSAVYLCASSLVGEGQYFGPGTRLTVT.

The rearrangement links TRBV12-3 or TRBV12-4 to TRBJ2-1; D remains unclear. CDR3 length equals 12 residues. V was shortened by 9 bases and J by 4 bases, with 10 bases between the two germline ends. CDR3 region: CASSDPYNEQFF. CDR3 nucleotide sequence: TGTGCCAGTTCCGACCCATACAATGAGCAGTTCTTC.

The rearrangement uses TRBV12-3 or TRBV12-4 and TRBJ2-5; D call uncertain. V dropped 3 bases and J dropped 6 bases, with 8 bases sitting between them. This CDR3 has 12 residues. The CDR3 loop reads CASSFLRKTQYF. In DNA form, the CDR3 reads TGTGCCAGCAGTTTCCTGAGGAAGACCCAGTACTTC.

Details on this clonotype: Compared with germline, one end of the junction differs, possibly owing to a read error. The rearrangement links TRBV15 to TRBJ1-2, with 7 positions matching TRBD1. CDR3 length equals 15 residues. Germline V gene sequence: CDR1 LNHNV, CDR2 YYDKDF (reference sequence). The CDR3: CATSRVDRLFYAYTF. As DNA, the CDR3 is TGTGCCACCAGCAGAGTGGACAGGCTTTTCTATGCCTACACCTTC.

This chain uses TRBV9 with TRBJ2-1; TRBD2 matches at 9 bases. V was clipped by 1 base and J by 7 bases; unmatched bases: 6. This CDR3 has 15 amino acids. Germline V gene data show CDR1 as SGDLS and CDR2 as YYNGEE. Here the CDR3 DNA reads TGTGCCAGCAGCGTAACCAGCGGGAGGATGAATGAGCAGTTCTTC. It translates to CASSVTSGRMNEQFF.

The V gene is TRBV18, the J gene TRBJ2-7; the D is unclear. V was cut by 4 bases and J by 6 bases, with 13 bases left in between. CDR1 is KGHSH, CDR2 LQKENI, per germline. The CDR3 consists of 13 residues. The CDR3 loop is CASSRRTASEQYF. CDR3 nucleotides: TGTGCCAGCTCACGTCGGACGGCCTCCGAGCAGTACTTC. Variable domain in full (rest from reference TRBV18 and TRBJ2-7): NAGVMQNPRHLVRRRGQEARLRCSPMKGHSHVYWYRQLPEEGLKFMVYLQKENIIDESGMPKERFSAEFPKEGPSILRIQQVVRGDSAAYFCASSRRTASEQYFGPGTRLTVT.

This chain links TRBV3-1 with TRBJ2-7; 9 bases line up with TRBD2. The CDR3 runs to 14 residues. Per germline, CDR1 LGHDT and CDR2 YNNKEL (reference sequence). V gave up 4 bases and J gave up 5 bases; unmatched junction bases: 6. The CDR3 DNA follows: TGTGCCAGCAGCCCCAGTCTAGCGGGACACGAGCAGTACTTC. Protein product: CASSPSLAGHEQYF.

This rearrangement joins TRBV28 to TRBJ2-7; TRBD1 aligns across 7 bases. Germline V gives CDR1 MDHEN, CDR2 SYDVKM. The CDR3 has 16 amino acids. Germline trimming cut 4 bases from V and 2 bases from J; bases unmatched to any gene: 11. CDR3 sequence: CASSSTVGQPPYEQYF. The CDR3 DNA sequence: TGTGCCAGCAGTTCTACCGTGGGACAGCCTCCCTACGAGCAGTACTTC.

J is TRBJ1-5 and V is TRBV5-1, with TRBD1 matching 7 bases. Germline CDR1 SGHRS, CDR2 YFSETQ. The CDR3 totals 14 residues. Losses at the gene ends were 4 bases for V and 3 bases for J; bases not matched to a gene: 4. The CDR3 here is CASSPGGHNQPQHF. The CDR3 coding sequence is TGCGCCAGCAGCCCAGGGGGGCACAATCAGCCCCAGCATTTT.

This clonotype was observed a few times. The V and J genes are TRBV20-1 and TRBJ2-1; possibly TRBD2 for D (5 bases). The ends were cut back, 7 bases at V and 7 bases at J, with 8 bases in the middle. From germline, CDR1 is DFQATT and CDR2 SNEGSKA (reference sequence). The CDR3 has 10 amino acids. The DNA of the CDR3 is TGCAGTGTAAGGGAGAATGAGCAGTTCTTC. Protein sequence: CSVRENEQFF.

This clonotype was found once. This rearrangement joins TRBV10-3 to TRBJ2-7, with a possible D match to TRBD2 (5 bases). CDR1 is ENHRY, CDR2 SYGVKD, per germline. This CDR3 region has 18 residues. Between the trimmed V and J ends, which lost 4 bases and 2 bases, there was a span of 24 bases. CDR3 nucleotides: TGTGCCATCAGTGGCGCCGTTAGAGCGGAGGAGTCCCCCTACGAGCAGTACTTC. Residues: CAISGAVRAEESPYEQYF.

This clonotype occurred a few times. V gene TRBV12-3 or TRBV12-4 combines with J gene TRBJ1-2; unclear D gene. The V and J ends lost 5 bases and 4 bases respectively, with 11 bases between them. The CDR3 sequence is 13 residues long. The CDR3 loop is CASSIQSIYGYTF. CDR3 DNA sequence: TGTGCCAGCAGTATACAGTCCATCTATGGCTACACCTTC.

This clonotype was found a few times. The chain recombines TRBV5-1 with TRBJ1-4, with a weak D call TRBD1 (5 bases). The germline gives CDR1 SGHRS, CDR2 YFSETQ. The CDR3 runs to 15 residues. Deletions cut 0 bases from V and 10 bases from J, with 16 bases between. The CDR3 region is CASSLGPRDGGKLFF. Written as DNA, the CDR3 is TGCGCCAGCAGCTTGGGGCCCAGGGACGGGGGAAAACTGTTTTTT.

This clonotype was counted only a few times. The chain is built from TRBV12-3 or TRBV12-4 and TRBJ1-1; D may be TRBD1 (5 bases). The CDR3 consists of 13 residues. The V end lost 5 bases, the J end lost 5 bases, and 12 bases lay between the germline ends. CDR3 sequence reads: CASSTQTGTEAFF. The CDR3 DNA sequence: TGTGCCAGCAGTACCCAAACAGGTACTGAAGCTTTCTTT.

This clonotype was detected a few times. This chain links TRBV28 with TRBJ1-6; possible D gene TRBD1, 6 bases. The V end was cut by 4 bases, the J end by 0 bases, with 16 bases between. From germline, CDR1 is MDHEN and CDR2 SYDVKM. The CDR3 totals 18 residues. The chain's CDR3 is CASSSHDRPSSYNSPLHF. The CDR3 region has the DNA TGTGCCAGCAGTTCACACGACAGGCCTAGCTCCTATAATTCACCCCTCCACTTT.

The sample holds a few counts of this clonotype. The rearrangement joins TRBV20-1 to TRBJ2-7; 14 bases are shared with TRBD2. J lost 1 base, V lost 0 bases, and 5 bases had no gene match. CDR1 and CDR2 (germline): DFQATT, SNEGSKA (reference sequence). This CDR3 contains 17 residues. The CDR3 sequence: CSARDSRLAGGSYEQYF. The CDR3 DNA reads as TGCAGTGCTAGAGATAGCAGACTAGCGGGAGGGTCCTACGAGCAGTACTTC.

This clonotype was observed a single time. V gene TRBV20-1 combines with J gene TRBJ2-7; 7 bases are a match to TRBD2. CDR1 is DFQATT, CDR2 SNEGSKA, per germline (reference sequence). With 0 bases clipped from V and 0 bases from J, the junction kept 5 bases outside the gene matches. CDR3 length equals 15 residues. The CDR3 loop is CSARDGGSLSYEQYF. The CDR3 DNA is TGCAGTGCTAGAGATGGCGGGAGCCTCTCCTACGAGCAGTACTTC.

This clonotype was counted a few times. The rearrangement uses TRBV4-1 and TRBJ1-1; D gene ambiguous. V was pared by 3 bases and J by 0 bases, with 11 bases between. The CDR3 has 15 amino acids. Germline assignment: CDR1 MGHRA and CDR2 YSYEKL. CDR3: CASSQIGVLNTEAFF. CDR3 coding DNA: TGCGCCAGCAGCCAGATTGGGGTCCTGAACACTGAAGCTTTCTTT.

This chain uses TRBV4-2 with TRBJ2-1, with 10 bases matching TRBD1. Trimming at V came to 4 bases and at J to 5 bases, leaving 11 bases not matched to a gene. Germline V gives CDR1 LGHNA, CDR2 YNFKEQ. The CDR3 loop spans 17 amino acids. The chain's CDR3 is CASSPSPAGTGDNEQFF. The CDR3, as DNA: TGTGCCAGCAGCCCCTCCCCCGCCGGGACAGGGGACAATGAGCAGTTCTTC.

This clonotype has a handful of counts. V and J are TRBV18 and TRBJ2-5, with TRBD1 matching 8 bases. Trimming removed 6 bases from V and 2 bases from J; junction bases left unmatched: 14. The CDR3 loop spans 17 amino acids. Germline CDR1 and CDR2: KGHSH and LQKENI. CDR3 residues: CASSLRTGPSFQETQYF. The CDR3 DNA is TGTGCCAGCTCCCTACGGACAGGGCCCTCCTTTCAAGAGACCCAGTACTTC.

This clonotype was counted a single time. The rearrangement joins TRBV5-1 to TRBJ2-2; D perhaps matches TRBD1 (5 bases). The ends were cut back, 4 bases at V and 7 bases at J, with 17 bases in the middle. The CDR3 is 15 residues long. CDR1 is SGHRS, CDR2 YFSETQ, per germline. As DNA, the CDR3 is TGCGCCAGCAGCCCGTATGGAGAAGGGGTCGGGGAGCTGTTTTTT. This codes for CASSPYGEGVGELFF. Complete variable domain (other parts from reference TRBV5-1 and TRBJ2-2): KAGVTQTPRYLIKTRGQQVTLSCSPISGHRSVSWYQQTPGQGLQFLFEYFSETQRNKGNFPGRFSGRQFSNSRSEMNVSTLELGDSALYLCASSPYGEGVGELFFGEGSRLTVL.

In its sample, this clonotype was seen a few times. The chain recombines TRBV29-1 with TRBJ1-4; 7 nucleotides align to TRBD1. CDR3 length: 12 residues. Unmatched junction bases numbered 3, after V lost 6 bases and J lost 5 bases. Germline V gene data show CDR1 as SQVTM and CDR2 as ANQGSEA. For the CDR3, the DNA is TGCAGCGTCGGGACAGAAAATGAAAAACTGTTTTTT. It specifies CSVGTENEKLFF. The variable domain in full, completed from reference TRBV29-1 and TRBJ1-4, reads SAVISQKPSRDICQRGTSLTIQCQVDSQVTMMFWYRQQPGQSLTLIATANQGSEATYESGFVIDKFPISRPNLTFSTLTVSNMSPEDSSIYLCSVGTENEKLFFGSGTQLSVL.

In this sample, this clonotype turned up a few times. This chain links TRBV7-2 with TRBJ2-7; tentative D call: TRBD1 (6 bases). This CDR3 has 14 residues. V was cut by 5 bases and J by 0 bases, with 11 bases left in between. Germline V gives CDR1 SGHTA, CDR2 FQGNSA. The CDR3 DNA reads TGTGCCAGCAGCCTACAGGGTCACTCCTACGAGCAGTACTTC. The encoded protein is CASSLQGHSYEQYF.